This TCR beta chain came from a study of technical replicates of blood from a handful of donors. CDR3 length: 17 residues. Per germline, CDR1 PRHDT and CDR2 FYEKMQ (reference sequence). Trimming took 2 bases from V and 0 from J, leaving 16 bases between them. Libraries were prepared by immunoSEQ multiplex PCR; TCRdb keeps only in-frame clonotypes and omits some of them. This sample carries about 100,000 clones, 95% of them seen once, and the ten largest clones take about 0.21%. Sequencing was performed on T cells isolated from PBMCs. This TCR was sampled from a human donor in good health. The rearrangement joins TRBV13 to TRBJ1-2; perhaps TRBD1 as D (6 bases). This chain's CDR3 is CASSLSGGGRTNYGYTF. The CDR3 nucleotides read TGTGCCAGCAGCTTAAGCGGGGGCGGACGGACTAACTATGGCTACACCTTC.